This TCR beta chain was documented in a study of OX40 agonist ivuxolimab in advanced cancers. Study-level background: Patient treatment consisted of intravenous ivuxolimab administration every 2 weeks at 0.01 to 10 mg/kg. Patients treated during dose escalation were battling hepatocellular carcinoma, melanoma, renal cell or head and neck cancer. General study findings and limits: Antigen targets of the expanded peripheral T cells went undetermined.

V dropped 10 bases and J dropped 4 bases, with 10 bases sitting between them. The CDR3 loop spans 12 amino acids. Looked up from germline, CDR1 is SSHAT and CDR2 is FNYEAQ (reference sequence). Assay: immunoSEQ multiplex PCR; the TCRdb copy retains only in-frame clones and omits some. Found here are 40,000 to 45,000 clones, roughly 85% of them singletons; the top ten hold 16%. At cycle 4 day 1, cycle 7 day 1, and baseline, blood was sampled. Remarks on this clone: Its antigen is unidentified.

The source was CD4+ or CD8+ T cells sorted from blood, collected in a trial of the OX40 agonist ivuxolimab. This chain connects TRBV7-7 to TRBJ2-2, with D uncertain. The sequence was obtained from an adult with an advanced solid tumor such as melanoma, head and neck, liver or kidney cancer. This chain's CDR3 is CATGRGTGELFF. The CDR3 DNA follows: TGTGCCACTGGCCGTGGCACCGGGGAGCTGTTTTTT.